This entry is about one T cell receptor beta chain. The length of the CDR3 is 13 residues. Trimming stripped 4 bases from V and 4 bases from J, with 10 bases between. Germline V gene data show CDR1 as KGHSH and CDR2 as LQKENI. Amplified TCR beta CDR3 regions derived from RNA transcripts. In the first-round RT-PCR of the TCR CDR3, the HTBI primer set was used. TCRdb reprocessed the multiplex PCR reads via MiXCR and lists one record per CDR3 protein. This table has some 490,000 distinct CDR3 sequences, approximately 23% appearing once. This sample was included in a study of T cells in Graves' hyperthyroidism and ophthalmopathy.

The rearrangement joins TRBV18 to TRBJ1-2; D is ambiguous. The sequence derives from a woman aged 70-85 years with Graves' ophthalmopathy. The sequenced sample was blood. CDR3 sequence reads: CASSLKEGYGYTF. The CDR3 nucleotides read TGTGCCAGCTCACTAAAGGAGGGCTATGGCTACACCTTC.